Below, 32 T cell receptor beta chains from the same sample are listed, as sequenced in a study of OX40 agonist ivuxolimab in advanced cancers. Library method: the immunoSEQ multiplex PCR assay. TCRdb mirrors the immuneACCESS table, restricted to in-frame sequences. Some clones are absent from its copies; in checked studies, under half trace to an unresolved V gene, and the reason for the others is unknown. This sample lists about 100,000 clones; about 91% were detected once. The top ten constitute 0.54% of the sample. The specimen comprised CD4+ or CD8+ T cells sorted from blood, sampled in a trial of the OX40 agonist ivuxolimab. All receptors derive from an adult with an advanced solid tumor such as melanoma, head and neck, liver or kidney cancer.

V and J are TRBV21-1 and TRBJ2-7; TRBD2, the D gene given by the table, was not confirmed from the DNA. TRBV21-1 is noted as a pseudogene. CDR3 length: 14 residues. CDR3 nucleotide sequence: TGTGCCAGCATACGAAGGGCCGGGGTATACGAGCAGTACTTC. It encodes CASIRRAGVYEQYF.

This rearrangement joins TRBV14 to TRBJ1-1; D not certain. V gave up 4 bases and J gave up 5 bases, with 11 bases separating them. The CDR3 totals 13 residues. From germline, CDR1 is SGHDN and CDR2 FVKESK. Here the CDR3 reads CASSRESGTEAFF. The CDR3 DNA is TGTGCCAGCAGCCGAGAATCGGGGACTGAAGCTTTCTTT.

The genes are TRBV5-1 and TRBJ2-7; perhaps D is TRBD1 or TRBD2 (5 bases each). Germline V gene lookup returns CDR1 SGHRS and CDR2 YFSETQ. The germline V and J ends were trimmed by 0 bases and 6 bases, with 16 bases remaining between them. This CDR3 has 15 residues. In nucleotides, the CDR3 is TGCGCCAGCAGCTTGGAAGCCCACCGGGGCTCCGAGCAGTACTTC. Its protein is CASSLEAHRGSEQYF.

V is TRBV5-1 and J is TRBJ1-1, with TRBD1 matching 7 bases. The CDR3 extends over 14 amino acids. CDR1 SGHRS and CDR2 YFSETQ come from the germline V gene. Trimming at V came to 0 bases and at J to 1 base, leaving 0 bases not matched to a gene. CDR3 nucleotides: TGCGCCAGCAGCTTGGGGACAGGGAACACTGAAGCTTTCTTT. This encodes CASSLGTGNTEAFF. The full variable domain, with the rest looked up from reference TRBV5-1 and TRBJ1-1, is KAGVTQTPRYLIKTRGQQVTLSCSPISGHRSVSWYQQTPGQGLQFLFEYFSETQRNKGNFPGRFSGRQFSNSRSEMNVSTLELGDSALYLCASSLGTGNTEAFFGQGTRLTVV.

The CDR3: CASSESPGGEEKLFF. The DNA of the CDR3 is TGTGCCAGCAGCGAGAGCCCCGGGGGCGAAGAAAAACTGTTTTTT. J is TRBJ1-4 and V is TRBV9; tentative D call: TRBD1 (6 bases). Germline values: CDR1 SGDLS, CDR2 YYNGEE. The germline V and J ends were trimmed by 3 bases and 8 bases, with 17 bases remaining between them. The length of the CDR3 is 15 residues.

The chain joins TRBV7-8 to TRBJ2-5; D might be TRBD2 (6 bases). Germline values: CDR1 SGHVS, CDR2 FQNEAQ. The CDR3 is 13 residues long. Trimming removed 5 bases from V and 11 bases from J, with 18 bases in between. The CDR3, as DNA: TGTGCCAGCAGCCACGGGACTTTCGGAGAGCAGTACTTC. It codes for CASSHGTFGEQYF.

The J gene is TRBJ2-1, the V gene TRBV28, with 13 positions matching TRBD2. This CDR3 is built from 17 residues. The junction had 8 bases not matched to a gene; V was cut back by 2 bases and J by 7 bases. CDR1 is MDHEN, CDR2 SYDVKM, per germline. The CDR3, as DNA: TGTGCCAGCAGTTTAATACGGACTAGCGGGAGATTTAATGAGCAGTTCTTC. Translating it yields CASSLIRTSGRFNEQFF.

The genes are TRBV28 and TRBJ2-1; TRBD2 aligns across 9 bases. Germline V gives CDR1 MDHEN, CDR2 SYDVKM. The CDR3 runs 19 residues. The V gene end was trimmed by 4 bases and the J gene end by 6 bases; junction bases not matched to a gene: 19. Here the CDR3 reads CASSYRSFSGSISSNEQFF. The DNA for the CDR3 is TGTGCCAGCAGTTACAGGAGCTTTAGCGGGAGTATCTCATCCAATGAGCAGTTCTTC.

CDR3 DNA: TGTGCCAGCAGTGATCCAGGGTCCTACGAGCAGTACTTC. This encodes CASSDPGSYEQYF. The gene calls are TRBV2 and TRBJ2-7, with D perhaps TRBD1 (5 bases). Trimming removed 3 bases from V and 1 base from J, with 7 bases in between. Germline V gives CDR1 SNHLY, CDR2 FYNNEI. This CDR3 spans 13 amino acids.

The genes are TRBV2 and TRBJ2-1; TRBD2 might be the D (5 bases). CDR1 SNHLY and CDR2 FYNNEI come from the germline V gene. Trimming cost V 4 bases and J 3 bases, with 10 bases left between them. The CDR3 is 14 residues long. CDR3 in amino acids: CASSAEGSYNEQFF. CDR3 DNA: TGTGCCAGCAGTGCCGAGGGAAGCTACAATGAGCAGTTCTTC. The entire variable domain, with the rest obtained from reference TRBV2 and TRBJ2-1, is as follows: EPEVTQTPSHQVTQMGQEVILRCVPISNHLYFYWYRQILGQKVEFLVSFYNNEISEKSEIFDDQFSVERPDGSNFTLKIRSTKLEDSAMYFCASSAEGSYNEQFFGPGTRLTVL.

The chain couples TRBV19 to TRBJ1-5, with D hard to call. Trimming left V 7 bases short and J 1 base short, with 14 bases between. This CDR3 has 15 residues. The V gene's germline CDR1 is LNHDA and CDR2 SQIVND (reference sequence). CDR3 in DNA: TGTGCCAGTACCCAAAAGGGTTCGAGCAATCAGCCCCAGCATTTT. It is translated as CASTQKGSSNQPQHF. Using reference TRBV19 and TRBJ1-5 for the parts outside the CDR3, the full variable domain is DGGITQSPKYLFRKEGQNVTLSCEQNLNHDAMYWYRQDPGQGLRLIYYSQIVNDFQKGDIAEGYSVSREKKESFPLTVTSAQKNPTAFYLCASTQKGSSNQPQHFGDGTRLSIL.

In this sample, this clone turned up once. The V call is TRBV6-4, the J call TRBJ1-1; the D gene is possibly TRBD1 (6 bases). V lost 6 bases and J lost 6, with 20 bases in between. The V gene's germline CDR1 is MRHNA and CDR2 SNTAGT. The CDR3 sequence is 15 residues long. The CDR3 spells CASRTTDSPISEAFF. The CDR3 coding sequence is TGTGCCAGCAGGACTACGGACAGTCCCATATCTGAAGCTTTCTTT.

This chain connects TRBV19 to TRBJ2-5; D possibly matches TRBD1 or TRBD2 (6 bases each). Germline V gene sequence: CDR1 LNHDA, CDR2 SQIVND (reference sequence). This CDR3 has 15 amino acids. V lost 5 bases and J 5 bases, leaving 18 bases between the germline ends. Here the CDR3 DNA reads TGTGCCAGTAGTCTCAATGTGGGGGGCGCGGAGACCCAGTACTTC. Protein product: CASSLNVGGAETQYF.

The chain recombines TRBV7-8 with TRBJ2-1; TRBD2 aligns across 9 bases. The J segment lost 4 bases and the V segment lost 8 bases, leaving 6 bases of the junction unmatched. The length of the CDR3 is 14 residues. Per the germline V gene, CDR1 is SGHVS and CDR2 is FQNEAQ. In DNA, the CDR3 is TGTGCCAGCCGACCGGGACTAGCATACAATGAGCAGTTCTTC. Its translation is CASRPGLAYNEQFF.

In DNA, the CDR3 is TGTGCCAGCAGTGGTTTTTCGACAGGTGCGGCCGGGGAGCTGTTTTTT. Its protein product is CASSGFSTGAAGELFF. The rearrangement links TRBV28 to TRBJ2-2, with D tentatively TRBD1 (6 bases). Germline V gene sequence: CDR1 MDHEN, CDR2 SYDVKM. Deletions cut 5 bases from V and 6 bases from J, with 19 bases between. CDR3 length: 16 residues.

The chain employs TRBV14 and TRBJ1-2, with TRBD1 as a possible D gene (6 bases). CDR1 and CDR2 (germline): SGHDN, FVKESK. V was trimmed by 1 base and J by 2 bases, leaving 17 bases between them. The CDR3 length is 17 residues. CDR3 coding DNA: TGTGCCAGCAGCCAAGCCCTGGTAGGACAGAGAAACTATGGCTACACCTTC. Protein: CASSQALVGQRNYGYTF.

The J gene is TRBJ1-2, the V gene TRBV7-6, with TRBD1 matching 11 bases. CDR1 and CDR2 (germline): SGHVS, FNYEAQ. With V trimmed by 3 bases and J by 8 bases, 8 bases remained unmatched. This CDR3 has 15 residues. CDR3: CASSLAGQGALGYTF. As DNA, the CDR3 is TGTGCCAGCAGCTTGGCAGGACAGGGGGCATTGGGCTACACCTTC.

The gene calls are TRBV4-3 and TRBJ2-7; D call uncertain. Germline assignment: CDR1 LGHNA and CDR2 YSLEER. V lost 4 bases and J 3 bases, leaving 10 bases between the germline ends. The CDR3 length is 13 residues. The CDR3 protein is CASSLRLVYEQYF. As DNA, the CDR3 is TGCGCCAGCAGCCTCAGGCTAGTCTACGAGCAGTACTTC.

The J gene is TRBJ1-5, the V gene TRBV6-6; no definite D call. CDR1 is MNHNY and CDR2 is SVGAGI in the germline V gene (reference sequence). V was clipped by 6 bases and J by 5 bases, with 11 bases between them. CDR3 length equals 13 residues. The CDR3 DNA reads TGTGCCAGCAGGGTAACAATAGATCAGCCCCAGCATTTT. This codes for CASRVTIDQPQHF.

This rearrangement joins TRBV14 to TRBJ1-2, with D possibly matching TRBD1 (5 bases). CDR3 length: 15 residues. V lost 6 bases, J lost 4 bases, and 18 bases lay in between. Germline CDR1 SGHDN, CDR2 FVKESK. The CDR3 DNA follows: TGTGCCAGCAGATCACACCGGACGGACATCTATGGCTACACCTTC. Residues: CASRSHRTDIYGYTF.

V is TRBV7-2 and J is TRBJ2-5; no reliable D call. Trimming pared 5 bases from V and 3 bases from J, leaving 10 bases between. This CDR3 is 13 amino acids long. Germline CDR1 reads SGHTA; CDR2 reads FQGNSA. DNA of the CDR3: TGTGCCAGCAGCCCCCCCGTGAAAGAGACCCAGTACTTC. Protein: CASSPPVKETQYF.

V is TRBV5-1 and J is TRBJ2-1, with D uncertain. This CDR3 has 13 residues. The germline V gene has CDR1 SGHRS and CDR2 YFSETQ. The germline V and J ends were trimmed by 5 bases and 0 bases, with 6 bases remaining between them. The CDR3 coding sequence is TGCGCCAGCAGTAATATCTCCTACAATGAGCAGTTCTTC. Protein sequence: CASSNISYNEQFF.

J is TRBJ2-2 and V is TRBV10-1; D is unclear. Germline CDR1 and CDR2: WNHNN and SYGVQD (reference sequence). V lost 7 bases and J lost 12, with 21 bases in between. The CDR3 is made up of 14 amino acids. The DNA for the CDR3 is TGCGCCAGCAATGAATCAATTACTACTTCTAAGCTGTTTTTT. Translating gives CASNESITTSKLFF.

This clone turned up a few times. The chain links TRBV28 to TRBJ1-2, with a weak D call TRBD1 (6 bases). Germline V CDR1 and CDR2: MDHEN, SYDVKM. Trimming pared 5 bases from V and 2 bases from J, leaving 12 bases between. This CDR3 has 14 amino acids. This CDR3 reads CASSNRVPNYGYTF. CDR3 bases: TGTGCCAGCAGTAACAGGGTCCCGAACTATGGCTACACCTTC.

The chain uses TRBV18 and TRBJ1-1; D perhaps matches TRBD1 (5 bases). The CDR3 runs to 14 residues. Germline V lookup: CDR1 KGHSH, CDR2 LQKENI. The V and J ends lost 6 bases and 0 bases respectively, with 11 bases between them. In DNA, the CDR3 is TGTGCCAGCTCCCTGGGGCAGCTGAACACTGAAGCTTTCTTT. This codes for CASSLGQLNTEAFF.

The genes are TRBV5-1 and TRBJ2-3, with TRBD2 identical over 11 bases. CDR3 length: 16 residues. The germline V gene has CDR1 SGHRS and CDR2 YFSETQ. V was clipped by 3 bases and J by 0 bases; unmatched bases: 3. The DNA of the CDR3 is TGCGCCAGCAGCTCGGGACTAGCGGAGAGCACAGATACGCAGTATTTT. This translates into CASSSGLAESTDTQYF.

The rearrangement joins TRBV18 to TRBJ1-4, with D possibly being TRBD1 (5 bases). The CDR3 runs 15 residues. With 1 base removed from V and 4 bases from J, the gap between germline ends came to 10 bases. CDR1 is KGHSH, CDR2 LQKENI, per germline. CDR3 bases: TGTGCCAGCTCACCACAGGGGCTCCTTAATGAAAAACTGTTTTTT. Encoded protein: CASSPQGLLNEKLFF.

The J gene is TRBJ1-3, the V gene TRBV12-5; D gene unclear. With 5 bases removed from V and 1 base from J, the gap between germline ends came to 3 bases. Germline V lookup: CDR1 LGHNT, CDR2 FRNRAP. The CDR3 covers 12 residues. The CDR3 bases are TGTGCTAGTGGTGGTTCTGGAAACACCATATATTTT. Amino acid sequence: CASGGSGNTIYF.

V usage is TRBV5-1 and J usage is TRBJ1-4, with 11 positions matching TRBD1. J lost 8 bases, V lost 4 bases, and 7 bases had no gene match. The V gene's germline CDR1 is SGHRS and CDR2 YFSETQ. The CDR3 totals 15 residues. CDR3 nucleotides: TGCGCCAGCAGCGCGAGGGGACAGGGGGAAGAAAAACTGTTTTTT. The encoded protein is CASSARGQGEEKLFF. The full variable domain, in which reference TRBV5-1 and TRBJ1-4 provide the parts outside the CDR3, is KAGVTQTPRYLIKTRGQQVTLSCSPISGHRSVSWYQQTPGQGLQFLFEYFSETQRNKGNFPGRFSGRQFSNSRSEMNVSTLELGDSALYLCASSARGQGEEKLFFGSGTQLSVL.

This sequence joins TRBV29-1 and TRBJ2-5; maybe TRBD2 (6 bases). CDR1 SQVTM and CDR2 ANQGSEA come from the germline V gene. Trimming shortened V by 5 bases and J by 5 bases, and 21 bases separated the two germline ends. The CDR3 length is 15 residues. The CDR3 coding sequence is TGCAGCGTTCGAGCGGGTTGGGGGATTCAGGAGACCCAGTACTTC. It translates to CSVRAGWGIQETQYF. The complete variable domain, with remaining parts taken from reference TRBV29-1 and TRBJ2-5, reads SAVISQKPSRDICQRGTSLTIQCQVDSQVTMMFWYRQQPGQSLTLIATANQGSEATYESGFVIDKFPISRPNLTFSTLTVSNMSPEDSSIYLCSVRAGWGIQETQYFGPGTRLLVL.

The chain combines TRBV5-8 with TRBJ1-5; D is perhaps TRBD1 (6 bases). V was pared by 2 bases and J by 11 bases, with 14 bases between. In germline, CDR1 is SGHTS, CDR2 YDEGEE. CDR3 length: 13 residues. DNA for the CDR3: TGTGCCAGCAGCTTTGAGGAGGGGGGGTCCCAGCATTTT. It codes for CASSFEEGGSQHF.

The chain employs TRBV5-6 and TRBJ2-3, with 9 bases fitting TRBD1. Germline V gene sequence: CDR1 SGHDT, CDR2 YYEEEE. There are 16 residues in the CDR3. V lost 3 bases, J lost 0 bases, and 5 bases stayed unmatched. The CDR3 DNA sequence: TGTGCCAGCAGCTCTGGGACAGGGTCTAGCACAGATACGCAGTATTTT. Its protein product is CASSSGTGSSTDTQYF.